This section outlines one TCR beta chain sequence together with its context. The antigen is unknown. Although they were nominally healthy when sampled, donors likely had unrecorded immune exposures. The sample comes from a study of cytomegalovirus exposure and HLA in healthy donors. Study-wide points: Several of the most significant clusters were apparently associated with common viral pathogens in a later analysis.

Primers for the PCR totalled 60 Vbeta and 13 Jbeta. Sequenced by immunoSEQ multiplex PCR; TCRdb stores in-frame clones only, minus some. The data contain about 240,000 clones, about 85% of them singletons. Unmatched junction bases numbered 16, after V lost 0 bases and J lost 2 bases. This CDR3 region has 20 residues. The germline CDR1 and CDR2 sequences are MRHNA and SNTAGT. The source of this sequence is a girl aged 2 to 10 in good health and CMV-seronegative. The rearrangement uses TRBV6-4 and TRBJ1-2, with TRBD1 matching 9 bases. Sample: PBMCs. This CDR3 is CASSDSIWEDRGGKNYGYTF. In DNA, the CDR3 is TGTGCCAGCAGTGACTCGATATGGGAGGACAGGGGAGGAAAGAACTATGGCTACACCTTC.